The present T cell receptor (beta chain) was sequenced within a study of blood T cells in healthy people across ages. The germline CDR1 and CDR2 sequences are MDHEN and SYDVKM. This CDR3 is built from 15 residues. With V trimmed by 4 bases and J by 7 bases, 6 bases remained unmatched. Study outcomes and limitations: Greater diversity and more naive CD4+ cells were seen in long-lived donors than in aged donors.

A word on this clonotype: Its specificity is not known.

Total RNA, at least 5 micrograms per sample, was extracted from PBMCs. The authors ran a second PCR of roughly 6 to 12 cycles using a sample-barcoded 5' primer and a J-beta primer mix. TCRdb analysed the 5' RACE reads with MiXCR anew, one entry per CDR3 protein. The sample lists over 600,000 distinct CDR3 sequences, around three fifths occurring once. The receptor was isolated from a man aged 40-49 years in good health. The specimen sequenced was blood. This chain uses TRBV28 with TRBJ1-6; TRBD1 agrees at 8 bases. DNA of the CDR3: TGTGCCAGCAGTTCGATGACAGGGGTAAATTCACCCCTCCACTTT. Translated, it gives CASSSMTGVNSPLHF.